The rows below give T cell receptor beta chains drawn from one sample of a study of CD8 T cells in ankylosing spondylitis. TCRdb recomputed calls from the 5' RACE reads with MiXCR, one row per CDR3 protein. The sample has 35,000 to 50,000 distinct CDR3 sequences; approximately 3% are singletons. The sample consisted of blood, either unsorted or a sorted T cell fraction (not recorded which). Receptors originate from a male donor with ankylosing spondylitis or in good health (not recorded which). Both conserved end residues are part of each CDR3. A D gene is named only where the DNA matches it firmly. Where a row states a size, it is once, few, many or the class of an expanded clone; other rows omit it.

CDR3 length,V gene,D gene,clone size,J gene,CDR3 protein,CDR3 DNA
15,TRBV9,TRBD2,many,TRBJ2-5,CASSVSTGGQETQYF,TGTGCCAGCAGCGTGTCCACCGGGGGGCAAGAGACCCAGTACTTC
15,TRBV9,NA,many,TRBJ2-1,CASSAGTGIYNEQFF,TGTGCCAGCAGCGCCGGGACGGGGATATACAATGAGCAGTTCTTC
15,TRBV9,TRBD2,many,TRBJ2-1,CASSGLGLPSNEQFF,TGTGCCAGCAGCGGCCTGGGACTACCCAGCAATGAGCAGTTCTTC
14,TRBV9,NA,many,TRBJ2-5,CASSVGPQEETQYF,TGTGCCAGCAGCGTAGGGCCCCAGGAGGAGACCCAGTACTTC
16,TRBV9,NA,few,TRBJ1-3,CASSDRAGGTGNTIYF,TGTGCCAGCAGCGACCGGGCGGGGGGGACTGGAAACACCATATATTTT
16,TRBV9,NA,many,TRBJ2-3,CASSVAANPNADTQYF,TGTGCCAGCAGCGTAGCGGCTAATCCGAATGCAGATACGCAGTATTTT
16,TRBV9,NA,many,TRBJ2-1,CASSLTTQGPYNEQFF,TGTGCCAGCAGCCTGACGACCCAAGGGCCATACAATGAGCAGTTCTTC
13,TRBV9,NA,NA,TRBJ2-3,CASSVEPADTQYF,TGTGCCAGCAGCGTAGAACCGGCGGATACGCAGTATTTT
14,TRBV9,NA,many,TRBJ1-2,CASSVGQGKGGYTF,TGTGCCAGCAGCGTGGGGCAGGGAAAAGGCGGCTACACCTTC
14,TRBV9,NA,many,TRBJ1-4,CASSVGGTNEKLFF,TGTGCCAGCAGTGTAGGTGGGACTAATGAAAAACTGTTTTTT
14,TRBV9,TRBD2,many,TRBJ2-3,CASSFGRNTDTQYF,TGTGCCAGCAGCTTCGGGAGGAACACAGATACGCAGTATTTT
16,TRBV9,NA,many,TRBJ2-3,CASSDGVAAGTDTQYF,TGTGCCAGCAGCGATGGGGTAGCGGCGGGGACAGATACGCAGTATTTT
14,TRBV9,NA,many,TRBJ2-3,CASSVVRDGDTQYF,TGTGCCAGCAGCGTAGTCAGGGATGGAGATACGCAGTATTTT
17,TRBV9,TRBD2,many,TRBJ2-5,CASSVGNSGGAKETQYF,TGTGCCAGCAGCGTAGGGAATAGCGGGGGGGCGAAGGAGACCCAGTACTTC
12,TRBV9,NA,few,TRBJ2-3,CASSARQDTQYF,TGTGCCAGCAGTGCCCGTCAAGATACGCAGTATTTT
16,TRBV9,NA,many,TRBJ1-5,CASSVDGGVGNQPQHF,TGTGCCAGCAGCGTAGACGGTGGAGTTGGCAATCAGCCCCAGCATTTT
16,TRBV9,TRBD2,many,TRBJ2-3,CASSVGVSGVTDTQYF,TGTGCCAGCAGCGTAGGCGTTAGCGGGGTCACAGATACGCAGTATTTT
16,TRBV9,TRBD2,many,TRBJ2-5,CASSVGPSSGRETQYF,TGTGCCAGCAGCGTAGGCCCGTCTAGCGGGAGAGAGACCCAGTACTTC
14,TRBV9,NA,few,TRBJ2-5,CASSVVPNQETQYF,TGTGCCAGCAGCGTAGTCCCAAATCAAGAGACCCAGTACTTC
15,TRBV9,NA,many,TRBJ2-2,CASSVAGANTGELFF,TGTGCCAGCAGCGTAGCAGGAGCGAACACCGGGGAGCTGTTTTTT
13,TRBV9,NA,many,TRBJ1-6,CASSVEGNSPLHF,TGTGCCAGCAGCGTCGAGGGTAATTCACCCCTCCACTTT
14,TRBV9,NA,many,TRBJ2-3,CASSGGARTDTQYF,TGTGCCAGCAGCGGGGGGGCCCGTACAGATACGCAGTATTTT
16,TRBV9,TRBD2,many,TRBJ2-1,CASSPRTSGLHNEQFF,TGTGCCAGCAGCCCCCGGACTAGCGGTCTACACAATGAGCAGTTCTTC
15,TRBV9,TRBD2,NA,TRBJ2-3,CASSVGNGGGDTQYF,TGTGCCAGCAGCGTAGGCAACGGGGGGGGAGATACGCAGTATTTT
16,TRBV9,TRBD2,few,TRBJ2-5,CASSVATSGPQETQYF,TGTGCCAGCAGCGTAGCGACTAGCGGACCCCAAGAGACCCAGTACTTC